This T cell receptor (beta chain) derives from a study of PD-1 blockade in classical Hodgkin lymphoma. The protocol was immunoSEQ multiplex PCR, while the TCRdb copy is restricted to in-frame clones and leaves out a portion. The table lists approximately 160,000 clones, just under 80% of them singletons, with 7% to 9.5% in the top ten. Each of the patients experienced relapse following autologous stem cell transplantation, and their brentuximab vedotin exposure differed. Study results and limitations: Exclusion was applied to patients who started nivolumab under 1 year after ASCT. At C4D1, TCR diversity had climbed significantly for CD4+ cells, though not for CD8+ cells.

Points on this clone: What it recognizes is unknown.

Trimming took off 5 bases at V and 4 bases at J, with 15 bases between the two ends. CDR3 length: 14 amino acids. Germline V CDR1 and CDR2: SGHAT, FQNNGV. The chain is built from TRBV11-2 and TRBJ2-7; TRBD2 is a possible D gene (5 bases). The clonotype comes from a human donor with classical Hodgkin lymphoma. The material sequenced was peripheral blood mononuclear cells (PBMCs), taken before the second cycle of nivolumab. The CDR3 loop reads CASSRTRDFYEQYF. The CDR3 DNA sequence: TGTGCCAGCAGCCGGACCCGGGATTTTTACGAGCAGTACTTC.